This T cell receptor (beta chain) came from a study of Graves' ophthalmopathy and Graves' hyperthyroidism. Study summary: Peripheral blood was obtained at first diagnosis, ahead of any treatment.

Study-level results: The authors also found most expanded thyroid clonotypes above 0.001 frequency in blood.

Only a few counts were recorded for this clonotype. What it binds is not known. The study amplified TCR beta CDR3 regions using RNA transcripts. RT-PCR with HTBI primers came first, then second-round multiplex PCR. TCRdb re-analysed the multiplex PCR reads in MiXCR, keeping a single row per CDR3 protein. The repertoire has 650,000 to 900,000 distinct CDR3 sequences, 40% of them found once; the top ten carry approximately 43%. All donors with ophthalmopathy were recorded as having moderate-to-severe activity, CAS ≥3, NOSPECS ≥4 and a duration under 3 months. PBMCs stemmed from around 9.1 ml of fresh peripheral blood. This TCR was sampled from an adult man with Graves' ophthalmopathy. Sample: peripheral blood.

CDR3 nucleotides: TGTGCCAGTAGTGAATCAGGGGGCACCGGGGAGCTGTTTTTT. The encoded protein is CASSESGGTGELFF. The chain uses TRBV19 and TRBJ2-2; TRBD1 aligns across 7 bases. Germline lookup yields CDR1 LNHDA and CDR2 SQIVND (reference sequence). V was pared by 5 bases and J by 4 bases, with 4 bases of the junction left unmatched. There are 14 residues in the CDR3. The full variable domain, completed using reference TRBV19 and TRBJ2-2, is DGGITQSPKYLFRKEGQNVTLSCEQNLNHDAMYWYRQDPGQGLRLIYYSQIVNDFQKGDIAEGYSVSREKKESFPLTVTSAQKNPTAFYLCASSESGGTGELFFGEGSRLTVL.